The rows below give T cell receptor beta chains drawn from one sample of a study of T cell repertoires in cytomegalovirus infection. These receptors have no known antigen. TCRdb reanalysed the reads using MiXCR and keeps one entry per CDR3 protein. This table has around 710,000 distinct CDR3 sequences, around 29% appearing once. The specimen comprised cultured CD8+ T cells from PBMCs, sampled from culture after CMV antigen stimulation. The receptors stem from a human donor in good health (CMV status not recorded). Some clones in this sample may be carry-over from other donors' samples. CDR3s include the opening cysteine and the closing phenylalanine or tryptophan. D genes are given only for firm matches. Expanded clones are given a class, and other clones once, few, many or no size at all.

CDR3 protein: CASSFSLGDSETQYF
CDR3 DNA: TGTGCCAGCAGCTTCTCCCTGGGGGATTCAGAGACCCAGTACTTC
clone size: few
J gene: TRBJ2-5
D gene: -
V gene: TRBV7-6

CDR3 protein: CASSAQDTNTEAFF
CDR3 DNA: TGCGCCAGCAGCGCACAAGACACGAACACTGAAGCTTTCTTT
clone size: -
J gene: TRBJ1-1
D gene: -
V gene: TRBV4-1

CDR3 protein: CASSYWLGAPTNTGELFF
CDR3 DNA: TGTGCCAGCAGTTACTGGTTGGGAGCCCCAACGAACACCGGGGAGCTGTTTTTT
clone size: -
J gene: TRBJ2-2
D gene: -
V gene: TRBV6-2/TRBV6-3

CDR3 protein: CASIAFEQGYGELFF
CDR3 DNA: TGTGCCAGCATAGCTTTCGAACAGGGGTACGGGGAGCTGTTTTTT
clone size: -
J gene: TRBJ2-2
D gene: TRBD1
V gene: TRBV7-9

CDR3 protein: CSPYGGDRVNEQFF
CDR3 DNA: TGCAGCCCGTACGGCGGGGACAGGGTAAATGAGCAGTTCTTC
clone size: -
J gene: TRBJ2-1
D gene: TRBD1
V gene: TRBV29-1

CDR3 protein: CASSLQKRGPIGDEQFF
CDR3 DNA: TGTGCCAGCAGCCTGCAGAAGAGGGGGCCCATCGGCGATGAGCAGTTCTTC
clone size: -
J gene: TRBJ2-1
D gene: TRBD1
V gene: TRBV7-4

CDR3 protein: CASSFAGNEQFF
CDR3 DNA: TGTGCCAGCAGCTTTGCGGGTAATGAGCAGTTCTTC
clone size: many
J gene: TRBJ2-1
D gene: -
V gene: TRBV7-6

CDR3 protein: CASSPPGGGTEAFF
CDR3 DNA: TGTGCCAGCAGCCCTCCGGGAGGCGGCACTGAAGCTTTCTTT
clone size: many
J gene: TRBJ1-1
D gene: -
V gene: TRBV7-2

CDR3 protein: CASRQLFEQYF
CDR3 DNA: TGTGCCAGCAGACAGTTATTCGAGCAGTACTTC
clone size: few
J gene: TRBJ2-7
D gene: -
V gene: TRBV2

CDR3 protein: CASSLRDRRTNEKLFF
CDR3 DNA: TGTGCCAGCAGCTTAAGGGACCGGCGAACTAATGAAAAACTGTTTTTT
clone size: many
J gene: TRBJ1-4
D gene: -
V gene: TRBV7-8

CDR3 protein: CASGKDRTAYGYTF
CDR3 DNA: TGTGCTAGTGGAAAGGACAGGACTGCCTATGGCTACACCTTC
clone size: -
J gene: TRBJ1-2
D gene: TRBD1
V gene: TRBV12-5

CDR3 protein: CASSRLYYTF
CDR3 DNA: TGTGCCAGCAGCCGATTGTACTACACCTTC
clone size: few
J gene: TRBJ1-2
D gene: -
V gene: TRBV7-4

CDR3 protein: CASSQDLGTYNEQFF
CDR3 DNA: TGCGCCAGCAGCCAAGATCTAGGGACCTACAATGAGCAGTTCTTC
clone size: -
J gene: TRBJ2-1
D gene: -
V gene: TRBV4-1

CDR3 protein: CASSLMGGETQYF
CDR3 DNA: TGTGCCAGCAGCTTAATGGGTGGAGAGACCCAGTACTTC
clone size: few
J gene: TRBJ2-5
D gene: -
V gene: TRBV7-3

CDR3 protein: CASSFRVSDTEAFF
CDR3 DNA: TGTGCCAGTAGCTTCAGGGTATCGGACACTGAAGCTTTCTTT
clone size: -
J gene: TRBJ1-1
D gene: -
V gene: TRBV19

CDR3 protein: CASSPRRYPFVNEQFF
CDR3 DNA: TGTGCCAGCAGCCCCCGACGGTACCCATTTGTCAATGAGCAGTTCTTC
clone size: many
J gene: TRBJ2-1
D gene: -
V gene: TRBV7-9

CDR3 protein: CASSFGTSGGLAEGTDTQYF
CDR3 DNA: TGTGCCAGCAGTTTCGGGACTAGCGGGGGCCTTGCGGAGGGAACAGATACGCAGTATTTT
clone size: -
J gene: TRBJ2-3
D gene: TRBD2
V gene: TRBV6-2/TRBV6-3